Below are 8 T cell receptor beta chains sequenced from a single sample in a study of cytomegalovirus exposure and HLA in healthy donors (dated by TCRdb to about 2017). Library construction relied on the immunoSEQ multiplex PCR assay. The multiplex PCR relied on a mix of 60 forward primers for TCR Vbeta segments and 13 reverse primers for TCR Jbeta segments. In its TCRdb copy, this immuneACCESS table keeps in-frame sequences only and misses some clones. Where compared with another copy, unresolved V genes explain less than half of these, and the others have no known cause. The sample table shows 100,000 to 150,000 clones, and 75% to 80% are seen once. The ten largest account for less than 4.5% of the sample. What was sequenced was PBMCs. The receptors were sampled from a man between 35 and 55 years old in good health and CMV-seronegative.

The chain is built from TRBV11-2 and TRBJ2-6, with a possible D match to TRBD1 (6 bases). CDR1 and CDR2 from the germline V gene are SGHAT and FQNNGV. CDR3 length equals 17 residues. V gave up 2 bases and J gave up 1 base, with 12 bases separating them. CDR3 in DNA: TGTGCCAGCAGCTTACAGGGGTCTCTTTCTGGGGCCAACGTCCTGACTTTC. Translated: CASSLQGSLSGANVLTF.

The chain carries TRBV7-9 and TRBJ1-4, with TRBD1 identical over 8 bases. The CDR3 loop spans 17 amino acids. V was pared by 5 bases and J by 3 bases, with 11 bases of the junction left unmatched. Germline-derived CDR1 and CDR2 are SEHNR and FQNEAQ (reference sequence). The CDR3 sequence: CASSPPGQGGPNEKLFF. In nucleotides, the CDR3 is TGTGCCAGCAGCCCCCCTGGACAGGGAGGACCTAATGAAAAACTGTTTTTT.

The V and J genes are TRBV19 and TRBJ1-5; no definite D call. Trimming left V 3 bases short and J 7 bases short, with 4 bases between. Germline V CDR1 and CDR2: LNHDA, SQIVND (reference sequence). This CDR3 has 11 amino acids. The DNA for the CDR3 is TGTGCCAGTAGTATCGGGCAGCCCCAGCATTTT. Its translation is CASSIGQPQHF.

The count of this clone is one. The chain is built from TRBV5-4 and TRBJ1-1; D not resolved. The V gene's germline CDR1 is SGHNT and CDR2 YYREEE (reference sequence). The CDR3 length is 14 residues. Trimming removed 5 bases at V and 1 base at J, with 12 bases between. CDR3 sequence (DNA): TGTGCCAGCAGGATGGGAGGGTCGAACACTGAAGCTTTCTTT. Translated, it gives CASRMGGSNTEAFF.

The J gene is TRBJ2-1, the V gene TRBV9; 8 bases are shared with TRBD2. Per the germline V gene, CDR1 is SGDLS and CDR2 is YYNGEE. V lost 4 bases to trimming and J lost 7 bases; unmatched junction nucleotides: 13. The CDR3 runs 16 residues. The CDR3 DNA is TGTGCCAGCAGCCTCGGAGCGGGGGCCGGGGGAAATGAGCAGTTCTTC. Encoded protein: CASSLGAGAGGNEQFF.

The V and J genes are TRBV7-9 and TRBJ2-5, with 7 positions matching TRBD2. Germline V gene sequence: CDR1 SEHNR, CDR2 FQNEAQ (reference sequence). V gave up 1 base and J gave up 5 bases; unmatched junction bases: 4. This CDR3 is built from 14 residues. CDR3 coding DNA: TGTGCCAGCAGCTTAGGAGCGGGGTTGGAGACCCAGTACTTC. Translation gives CASSLGAGLETQYF.

This clone has only a few counts. This rearrangement joins TRBV7-2 to TRBJ2-5, with 7 positions matching TRBD2. With 4 bases clipped from V and 4 bases from J, the junction kept 9 bases outside the gene matches. This CDR3 is built from 15 residues. Germline V gene lookup returns CDR1 SGHTA and CDR2 FQGNSA. DNA for the CDR3: TGTGCCAGCAGCTATTCAGGCGGGGGTGCAGAGACCCAGTACTTC. This sequence encodes CASSYSGGGAETQYF.

The chain has TRBV11-2 and TRBJ2-7, with D possibly TRBD2 on 5 matching bases. Per the germline V gene, CDR1 is SGHAT and CDR2 is FQNNGV. The CDR3 is 15 amino acids. V was clipped by 0 bases and J by 0 bases, with 9 bases between them. CDR3 region: CASSLDGRGSYEQYF. For the CDR3, the DNA is TGTGCCAGCAGCTTAGATGGCCGGGGCTCCTACGAGCAGTACTTC.